The 5 T cell receptor beta chains presented below share a single source sample, sequenced in a study of T-cell memory formation after mild COVID-19 (dated by TCRdb to about 2021). Libraries were prepared through 5' RACE. Sequencing was carried out with an Illumina NovaSeq 6000. Using fastp trimming at Q25 and MiXCR clonotype assembly, TCRdb reanalyzed the public sequencing data and kept in-frame beta chains. Rows are combined by CDR3 protein, so each entry shows the most common genes and DNA. Here the sample has 560,000 or so distinct CDR3 sequences; 15% to 20% occur a single time. The ten most abundant clones make up around 7.8% of the sample. The sequenced sample consisted of PBMCs or a T cell subset sorted from them (not recorded which). These receptors were collected from an adult woman who had mild COVID-19 (a few samples of this study predate the infection). The sample titles of this study are shuffled in the database, so cell type and time point are left out; the donor was told from shared clones.

This chain uses TRBV29-1 with TRBJ1-1; unclear D gene. Germline V gene sequence: CDR1 SQVTM, CDR2 ANQGSEA. Deletions cut 4 bases from V and 4 bases from J, with 16 bases between. This CDR3 contains 14 residues. CDR3 in DNA: TGCAGCGTTGCGTCAAGGGTCAAAGCCACTGAAGCTTTCTTT. Translation: CSVASRVKATEAFF.

The table lists this clonotype with a few counts. The chain employs TRBV7-6 and TRBJ1-1; D might be TRBD1 (6 bases). In germline, CDR1 is SGHVS, CDR2 FNYEAQ. V was shortened by 6 bases and J by 2 bases, with 10 bases between the two germline ends. The CDR3 contains 13 residues. The CDR3 here is CASSKDSNTEAFF. The CDR3 nucleotides are TGTGCCAGCAGTAAGGACAGCAACACTGAAGCTTTCTTT.

The chain employs TRBV4-1 and TRBJ2-3; D might be TRBD2 (6 bases). Trimming pared 3 bases from V and 4 bases from J, leaving 8 bases between. Looked up from germline, CDR1 is MGHRA and CDR2 is YSYEKL. The CDR3 length is 13 residues. This CDR3 is CASSQGGPDTQYF. CDR3 in DNA: TGCGCCAGCAGCCAGGGGGGACCAGATACGCAGTATTTT.

This chain connects TRBV10-3 to TRBJ2-1, with D maybe TRBD2 (6 bases). V was shortened by 6 bases and J by 2 bases, with 11 bases between the two germline ends. Germline-derived CDR1 and CDR2 are ENHRY and SYGVKD. The CDR3 totals 14 residues. CDR3 DNA: TGTGCCATCAGGATAACGGGGGCCTACAATGAGCAGTTCTTC. This translates into CAIRITGAYNEQFF.

The chain employs TRBV9 and TRBJ2-3; tentative D call: TRBD2 (6 bases). CDR1 is SGDLS, CDR2 YYNGEE, per germline. V lost 4 bases, J lost 2 bases, and 17 bases lay in between. CDR3 length: 16 residues. CDR3 sequence reads: CASSPRRGGPTDTQYF. For the CDR3, the DNA is TGTGCCAGCAGCCCAAGGAGGGGAGGACCCACAGATACGCAGTATTTT.